The source of this T cell receptor (beta chain) is a study of cytomegalovirus exposure and HLA in healthy donors. On this clone itself: Its antigen remains unidentified.

CDR3 length equals 17 residues. The V end was cut by 0 bases, the J end by 0 bases, with 15 bases between. CDR1 is SGHRS and CDR2 is YFSETQ in the germline V gene. The PCR used 60 Vbeta and 13 Jbeta primers. The assay was immunoSEQ multiplex PCR, and TCRdb's table has in-frame clones only and misses some. Found here are about 150,000 clones, 65% to 85% of them singletons; the top ten hold approximately 2.8%. The study, taken as a whole, reports: Through in vitro validation, a few CMV-associated chains were shown to be specific for CMV antigens. The study flagged some 180 TCR beta chains as cytomegalovirus-associated. Analysis was carried out at a later point, and it linked a missense DCLRE1C variant to TCR beta V- and J-gene trimming.

Each of the donors was a healthy bone marrow donor. Material for sequencing was PBMCs. The gene calls are TRBV5-1 and TRBJ1-2, with D tentatively TRBD1 (5 bases). The receptor was isolated from a man in his late teens or twenties in good health and CMV-seronegative. CDR3 amino acids: CASSLVWGGLANYGYTF. Written as DNA, the CDR3 is TGCGCCAGCAGCTTGGTGTGGGGCGGACTAGCTAACTATGGCTACACCTTC.